The 27 T cell receptor beta chains below come from one sample, sequenced in a study of spatial heterogeneity in lung cancer. Whole-study results and caveats: Counts of expanded alpha and beta TCRs within tumors tracked the tumor nonsynonymous mutation count.

From the 5' RACE reads, TCRdb called clonotypes with MiXCR, one entry per CDR3 protein. Here the sample spans 8,000 to 9,000 distinct CDR3 sequences, around 9.6% being singletons. Which antigens these TCRs recognize remains unknown. Time point: sample taken at primary tumor resection. The material sequenced was lung tumor tissue, taken at surgery. The receptor set was obtained from a male donor with early-stage non-small cell lung cancer.

This clonotype showed up many times. The V and J genes are TRBV10-2 and TRBJ1-4, with D unresolved. The V gene's germline CDR1 is WSHSY and CDR2 SAAADI. V was clipped by 7 bases and J by 4 bases, with 13 bases between them. The CDR3 covers 14 residues. CDR3 nucleotides: TGCGCCAGCAAATCTGGGCCCTATAATGAAAAACTGTTTTTT. Protein product: CASKSGPYNEKLFF.

This clonotype was seen ten or more times. The chain couples TRBV9 to TRBJ2-7, with a tentative D call TRBD1 (6 bases). The CDR3 length is 16 residues. With 4 bases removed from V and 3 bases from J, the gap between germline ends came to 20 bases. Germline-derived CDR1 and CDR2 are SGDLS and YYNGEE. The CDR3 region has the DNA TGTGCCAGCAGCTCCCGATACAGGGACCGCTTCTACGAGCAGTACTTC. Translation gives CASSSRYRDRFYEQYF.

This clonotype came up many times. The chain couples TRBV18 to TRBJ2-5; D is undetermined. Germline V gene lookup returns CDR1 KGHSH and CDR2 LQKENI. Trimming cost V 2 bases and J 4 bases, with 5 bases left between them. The CDR3 length is 12 residues. The CDR3 here is CASSPGTETQYF. In nucleotides, the CDR3 is TGTGCCAGCTCACCAGGAACAGAGACCCAGTACTTC.

This clonotype has only a few counts. The gene calls are TRBV20-1 and TRBJ2-1; D ambiguous. Germline CDR1 reads DFQATT; CDR2 reads SNEGSKA (reference sequence). The germline V and J ends were trimmed by 5 bases and 4 bases, with 9 bases remaining between them. This CDR3 is built from 12 residues. The CDR3 here is CSAVTQYNEQFF. In DNA form, the CDR3 reads TGCAGTGCTGTGACACAATACAATGAGCAGTTCTTC.

There are many counts of this clonotype. This rearrangement joins TRBV5-1 to TRBJ1-4, with 7 bases that match TRBD1. J was trimmed by 0 bases and V by 3 bases; bases with no gene match: 5. Germline values: CDR1 SGHRS, CDR2 YFSETQ. The CDR3 totals 16 residues. CDR3 protein: CASSSGQPSTNEKLFF. DNA for the CDR3: TGCGCCAGCAGCTCGGGACAGCCCTCAACTAATGAAAAACTGTTTTTT.

This clonotype was counted many times. The V gene is TRBV25-1, the J gene TRBJ2-1; 8 bases agree with TRBD2. Germline trimming cut 2 bases from V and 4 bases from J; bases unmatched to any gene: 4. The V gene's germline CDR1 is MGHDK and CDR2 SYGVNS. The CDR3 is made up of 15 amino acids. The CDR3 protein is CASSERGGRYNEQFF. CDR3 bases: TGTGCCAGCAGTGAACGGGGGGGCCGGTACAATGAGCAGTTCTTC. Combining the CDR3 with reference TRBV25-1 and TRBJ2-1 gives the whole variable domain EADIYQTPRYLVIGTGKKITLECSQTMGHDKMYWYQQDPGMELHLIHYSYGVNSTEKGDLSSESTVSRIRTEHFPLTLESARPSHTSQYLCASSERGGRYNEQFFGPGTRLTVL.

This clonotype was detected many times. V and J are TRBV27 and TRBJ2-4; no firm D call. V lost 5 bases, J lost 0 bases, and 14 bases lay in between. The length of the CDR3 is 16 residues. Germline CDR1 and CDR2: MNHEY and SMNVEV (reference sequence). The CDR3 coding sequence is TGTGCCAGCAGTGAGTTCCCCACAAAAGCCAAAAACATTCAGTACTTC. Translated: CASSEFPTKAKNIQYF.

This clonotype was recorded at least ten times. V is TRBV7-8 and J is TRBJ1-3; D unresolved. Trimming shortened V by 5 bases and J by 0 bases, and 8 bases separated the two germline ends. The V gene's germline CDR1 is SGHVS and CDR2 FQNEAQ. CDR3 length: 14 amino acids. CDR3 bases: TGTGCCAGCAGCCCGCGAGGCTCTGGAAACACCATATATTTT. It is translated as CASSPRGSGNTIYF.

Many counts were recorded for this clonotype. The chain combines TRBV5-1 with TRBJ1-2; D remains unclear. The germline CDR1 and CDR2 sequences are SGHRS and YFSETQ. The length of the CDR3 is 13 residues. Trimming cost V 0 bases and J 4 bases, with 7 bases left between them. Here the CDR3 DNA reads TGCGCCAGCAGCTTGGAGCAGTCCTATGGCTACACCTTC. This gives the protein CASSLEQSYGYTF.

This clonotype was recorded at least ten times. The gene calls are TRBV11-2 and TRBJ2-5; D is uncertain. This CDR3 contains 17 residues. Trimming stripped 1 base from V and 0 bases from J, with 15 bases between. The V gene's germline CDR1 is SGHAT and CDR2 FQNNGV. CDR3 DNA sequence: TGTGCCAGCAGCTTAGGCACGGAGCCCCTGTACCAAGAGACCCAGTACTTC. It encodes CASSLGTEPLYQETQYF.

This clonotype has at least ten counts. The V gene is TRBV28, the J gene TRBJ2-5; 14 positions match TRBD2. The CDR3 has 16 residues. Germline lookup yields CDR1 MDHEN and CDR2 SYDVKM. V gave up 6 bases and J gave up 4 bases; unmatched junction bases: 7. CDR3 sequence (DNA): TGTGCCAGCAGCTCGGGACTAGCGGGAGTTGGAGAGACCCAGTACTTC. It translates to CASSSGLAGVGETQYF.

This clonotype occurred many times. This chain connects TRBV11-2 to TRBJ2-7; D is ambiguous. In germline, CDR1 is SGHAT, CDR2 FQNNGV. The CDR3 covers 14 residues. Trimming cost V 0 bases and J 0 bases, with 6 bases left between them. CDR3 loop: CASSLDRSSYEQYV. The CDR3 DNA is TGTGCCAGCAGCTTAGACAGGAGCTCCTACGAGCAGTACGTC.

The chain couples TRBV20-1 to TRBJ2-2; a possible D gene is TRBD1 (5 bases). Trimming stripped 5 bases from V and 4 bases from J, with 11 bases between. The CDR3 is 13 residues long. The germline V gene has CDR1 DFQATT and CDR2 SNEGSKA (reference sequence). The CDR3 sequence is CSALDRGTGELFF. Here the CDR3 DNA reads TGCAGTGCTCTTGACAGAGGCACCGGGGAGCTGTTTTTT.

In this sample, this clonotype turned up many times. V and J are TRBV14 and TRBJ2-7; 8 nucleotides align to TRBD1. CDR3 length: 14 amino acids. Germline values: CDR1 SGHDN, CDR2 FVKESK. The ends lost 4 bases at V and 2 bases at J; junction bases unmatched: 4. In DNA, the CDR3 is TGTGCCAGCAGCCTAGGACAGGGAACCTACGAGCAGTACTTC. As protein: CASSLGQGTYEQYF.

The chain is built from TRBV7-2 and TRBJ1-2; D unclear. The V end lost 1 base, the J end lost 2 bases, and 8 bases lay between the germline ends. The V gene's germline CDR1 is SGHTA and CDR2 FQGNSA. The CDR3 covers 14 residues. CDR3 residues: CASSLVAANYGYTF. CDR3 DNA: TGTGCCAGCAGCTTAGTGGCCGCGAACTATGGCTACACCTTC.

In this sample, this clonotype turned up many times. The gene calls are TRBV19 and TRBJ1-4; TRBD1 aligns across 8 bases. CDR1 and CDR2 (germline): LNHDA, SQIVND (reference sequence). This CDR3 contains 14 residues. Trimming cost V 8 bases and J 4 bases; bases outside gene matches: 6. The CDR3 spells CASGGQGLNEKLFF. The CDR3 bases are TGTGCCAGTGGCGGACAGGGTCTTAATGAAAAACTGTTTTTT.

This clonotype was counted at least ten times. This rearrangement joins TRBV18 to TRBJ1-1, with D possibly TRBD1 on 5 matching bases. The CDR3 loop spans 13 amino acids. CDR1 is KGHSH, CDR2 LQKENI, per germline. Trimming pared 6 bases from V and 7 bases from J, leaving 15 bases between. DNA of the CDR3: TGTGCCAGCTCCCTTGGCGGGACCAATGAAGCTTTCTTT. This encodes CASSLGGTNEAFF. Variable domain in full (rest from reference TRBV18 and TRBJ1-1): NAGVMQNPRHLVRRRGQEARLRCSPMKGHSHVYWYRQLPEEGLKFMVYLQKENIIDESGMPKERFSAEFPKEGPSILRIQQVVRGDSAAYFCASSLGGTNEAFFGQGTRLTVV.

This clonotype is judged medium-sized. The genes are TRBV30 and TRBJ2-7; a possible D gene is TRBD1 (6 bases). CDR1 and CDR2 (germline): GTSNPN, SVGIG (reference sequence). Trimming shortened V by 5 bases and J by 2 bases, and 13 bases separated the two germline ends. This CDR3 contains 13 residues. The CDR3 bases are TGTGCCTGGGGTCGACAGGCTACCTACGAGCAGTACGTC. As protein: CAWGRQATYEQYV.

This clonotype was picked up many times. This chain links TRBV7-8 with TRBJ1-1, with D perhaps TRBD1 (5 bases). This CDR3 is 12 amino acids long. Germline CDR1 SGHVS, CDR2 FQNEAQ. Trimming cost V 5 bases and J 7 bases, with 11 bases left between them. CDR3 amino acids: CASSADIREAFF. The CDR3 DNA follows: TGTGCCAGCAGCGCGGACATTCGTGAAGCTTTCTTT.

The table lists this clonotype with a few counts. The chain links TRBV28 to TRBJ2-7; D is undetermined. CDR3 length: 13 amino acids. Germline lookup yields CDR1 MDHEN and CDR2 SYDVKM. V was trimmed by 3 bases and J by 0 bases, leaving 6 bases between them. The CDR3 DNA reads as TGTGCCAGCAGTTTGGGGATCTCCTACGAGCAGTACTTC. It specifies CASSLGISYEQYF.

This clonotype rates as medium-sized. V and J are TRBV20-1 and TRBJ1-1; the D gene is possibly TRBD1 (5 bases). Trimming took 4 bases from V and 5 from J, leaving 11 bases between them. Germline CDR1 reads DFQATT; CDR2 reads SNEGSKA (reference sequence). The CDR3 covers 12 residues. The CDR3 DNA reads as TGCAGTGCTACGCAGGGCAGGACTGAAGCTTTCTTT. This encodes CSATQGRTEAFF.

This clonotype was picked up many times. The V call is TRBV20-1, the J call TRBJ1-2; D is possibly TRBD1 (5 bases). CDR1 and CDR2 (germline): DFQATT, SNEGSKA (reference sequence). The CDR3 totals 12 residues. V lost 1 base to trimming and J lost 2 bases, with 5 bases between them. As DNA, the CDR3 is TGCAGTGCTAGAGGGGACAACTATGGCTACACCTTC. This gives the protein CSARGDNYGYTF.

This clonotype is labeled medium-sized. The chain has TRBV12-3 or TRBV12-4 and TRBJ1-1; perhaps TRBD1 as D (6 bases). CDR3 size: 13 residues. Deletions cut 5 bases from V and 2 bases from J, with 9 bases between. The CDR3 DNA reads as TGTGCCAGCAGTCAACAGGGAAACACTGAAGCTTTCTTT. Its translation is CASSQQGNTEAFF.

This clonotype is deemed medium-sized. This chain connects TRBV28 to TRBJ2-1; 14 nucleotides align to TRBD2. The CDR3 is 19 amino acids. Germline CDR1 reads MDHEN; CDR2 reads SYDVKM. The V and J ends lost 0 bases and 5 bases, in that order; junction bases with no gene match: 9. Here the CDR3 reads CASSLWGLAGVQRHNEQFF. CDR3 coding DNA: TGTGCCAGCAGTTTATGGGGACTAGCGGGAGTCCAGCGCCACAATGAGCAGTTCTTC.

This clonotype appeared many times. This rearrangement joins TRBV7-6 to TRBJ1-3; no clear D gene. The ends were cut back, 7 bases at V and 0 bases at J, with 13 bases in the middle. Germline CDR1 is SGHVS and CDR2 is FNYEAQ. The CDR3 has 15 residues. In DNA, the CDR3 is TGTGCCAGCATCCAACCTACTAGCTCTGGAAACACCATATATTTT. The encoded protein is CASIQPTSSGNTIYF.

This clonotype was detected ten times or more. The chain employs TRBV20-1 and TRBJ1-4; TRBD1 matches at 9 bases. The CDR3 is made up of 13 amino acids. With 6 bases clipped from V and 8 bases from J, the junction kept 7 bases outside the gene matches. CDR1 is DFQATT, CDR2 SNEGSKA, per germline (reference sequence). DNA for the CDR3: TGCAGTGCAGGACAGGGGAGCGGCGAAAAACTGTTTTTT. This sequence encodes CSAGQGSGEKLFF.

This clonotype is labeled as medium-sized. The genes are TRBV5-5 and TRBJ2-5; D could derive from TRBD1 or TRBD2 (5 bases each). CDR3 size: 17 residues. V dropped 0 bases and J dropped 1 base, with 16 bases sitting between them. Germline values: CDR1 SGHKS, CDR2 YYEKEE (reference sequence). CDR3 DNA: TGTGCCAGCAGCTTGGTATGGGGGTCGGCTGTCCAAGAGACCCAGTACTTC. Its translation: CASSLVWGSAVQETQYF.